This T cell receptor beta chain appears in the sequencing data of a study of blood T cells in healthy people across ages. Study at large: About one barcoded beta molecule was captured per two T cells (by template switching).

Every participating donor contributed approximately 9.5 milliliters of peripheral blood through a draw. Per sample, extraction of total RNA gave at least 5.5 micrograms in every case. It was with a sample-barcoded 5' primer and a J-beta primer mix that a second PCR of roughly 7 to 12 cycles was run. TCRdb re-called the 5' RACE reads through MiXCR, storing one row per CDR3 protein. Of about 1.4 million distinct CDR3 sequences in the sample, almost 60% were seen once. Study findings and constraints: Across samples, TCR beta diversity tracked strongly with naive T cell percentage.

V lost 6 bases to trimming and J lost 11 bases, with 13 bases between them. The CDR3 contains 11 residues. On this clonotype: The antigen is undetermined.

This TCR came from a man between 18 and 35 years old in good health. The sample comprised blood. The chain recombines TRBV12-3 or TRBV12-4 with TRBJ2-5; D remains ambiguous. The CDR3 loop reads CASRIFNEQYF. In DNA form, the CDR3 reads TGTGCCAGCAGGATATTCAATGAGCAGTACTTC.